Below are 30 T cell receptor beta chains sequenced from a single sample in a study of cytomegalovirus exposure and HLA in healthy donors. Assay used: immunoSEQ multiplex PCR; TCRdb lists only in-frame clones, some missing. The sample shows roughly 60,000 clones, approximately 96% of them seen only once. Input material: PBMCs. The origin of the receptors is a man in his late teens or twenties in good health and CMV-seronegative.

The rearrangement uses TRBV5-4 and TRBJ2-5; TRBD1 might be the D (5 bases). CDR1 and CDR2 from the germline V gene are SGHNT and YYREEE (reference sequence). V shed 1 base and J shed 6 bases, with 16 bases lying between them. CDR3 length equals 15 residues. CDR3 loop: CASSLWMLGAQTQYF. CDR3 coding DNA: TGTGCCAGCAGCTTGTGGATGCTAGGGGCGCAGACCCAGTACTTC.

The chain couples TRBV5-6 to TRBJ1-5; TRBD1 is a possible D gene (6 bases). V shed 1 base and J shed 2 bases, with 10 bases lying between them. The CDR3 spans 15 residues. Germline V gene data show CDR1 as SGHDT and CDR2 as YYEEEE. CDR3: CASSLRGMGNQPQHF. DNA of the CDR3: TGTGCCAGCAGCTTGAGGGGGATGGGCAATCAGCCCCAGCATTTT.

The chain links TRBV5-5 to TRBJ1-5; 8 nucleotides align to TRBD1. V shed 1 base and J 5 bases; nucleotides not matched to a gene: 5. Germline lookup yields CDR1 SGHKS and CDR2 YYEKEE (reference sequence). This CDR3 region has 15 residues. The CDR3 region is CASSLLTGADQPQHF. The CDR3 DNA reads TGTGCCAGCAGCTTGCTGACAGGGGCGGATCAGCCCCAGCATTTT.

The chain uses TRBV28 and TRBJ2-2, with D possibly matching TRBD1 (5 bases). This CDR3 region has 12 residues. With 8 bases removed from V and 5 bases from J, the gap between germline ends came to 9 bases. The V gene's germline CDR1 is MDHEN and CDR2 SYDVKM. CDR3 coding DNA: TGTGCCAGCCAGGGTCCTACCGGGGAGCTGTTTTTT. This translates into CASQGPTGELFF.

The chain carries TRBV27 and TRBJ2-5, with TRBD2 matching 9 bases. CDR1 and CDR2 from the germline V gene are MNHEY and SMNVEV (reference sequence). The CDR3 contains 14 residues. Losses at the gene ends were 3 bases for V and 5 bases for J; bases not matched to a gene: 4. The CDR3 sequence is CASSFSGSGETQYF. CDR3 bases: TGTGCCAGCAGTTTTAGCGGGAGCGGGGAGACCCAGTACTTC.

This chain joins TRBV4-1 and TRBJ2-7, with 9 nucleotides matching TRBD2. The CDR3 loop spans 16 amino acids. In germline, CDR1 is MGHRA, CDR2 YSYEKL. V dropped 4 bases and J dropped 7; count of bases not matched to a gene: 14. The CDR3: CASSPRSSGSREEQYF. For the CDR3, the DNA is TGCGCCAGCAGCCCCCGGAGTAGCGGGAGTAGGGAAGAGCAGTACTTC.

Only one count was recorded for this clone. V usage is TRBV7-9 and J usage is TRBJ2-7, with 7 bases fitting TRBD1. The ends lost 4 bases at V and 0 bases at J; junction bases unmatched: 9. The CDR3 is 16 amino acids. Germline CDR1 is SEHNR and CDR2 is FQNEAQ (reference sequence). For the CDR3, the DNA is TGTGCCAGCAGCTCAGACAGGGTCGCCTCCTCCTACGAGCAGTACTTC. Its translation: CASSSDRVASSYEQYF.

The chain links TRBV9 to TRBJ1-4, with 12 bases matching TRBD1. J was trimmed by 5 bases and V by 3 bases; bases with no gene match: 2. The CDR3 spans 15 residues. In germline, CDR1 is SGDLS, CDR2 YYNGEE. The CDR3 spells CASSAGTGGNEKLFF. CDR3 sequence (DNA): TGTGCCAGCAGCGCCGGGACAGGGGGCAATGAAAAACTGTTTTTT.

The rearrangement links TRBV9 to TRBJ1-5, with D uncertain. This CDR3 spans 13 amino acids. Looked up from germline, CDR1 is SGDLS and CDR2 is YYNGEE. Trimming shortened V by 2 bases and J by 5 bases, and 8 bases separated the two germline ends. The CDR3 reads CASSVYLDQPQHF. In nucleotides, the CDR3 is TGTGCCAGCAGCGTCTATTTAGATCAGCCCCAGCATTTT.

The J gene is TRBJ2-4, the V gene TRBV9; possibly TRBD1 for D (6 bases). Looked up from germline, CDR1 is SGDLS and CDR2 is YYNGEE. The CDR3 sequence is 15 residues long. The V and J ends lost 3 bases and 8 bases respectively, with 18 bases between them. The CDR3 spells CASSEAGGPPDIQYF. DNA for the CDR3: TGTGCCAGCAGCGAGGCTGGGGGCCCCCCGGACATTCAGTACTTC. Complete variable domain (other parts from reference TRBV9 and TRBJ2-4): DSGVTQTPKHLITATGQRVTLRCSPRSGDLSVYWYQQSLDQGLQFLIQYYNGEERAKGNILERFSAQQFPDLHSELNLSSLELGDSALYFCASSEAGGPPDIQYFGAGTRLSVL.

The rearrangement uses TRBV11-2 and TRBJ2-1, with 9 bases that match TRBD1. V shed 8 bases and J 2 bases; nucleotides not matched to a gene: 1. This CDR3 comprises 13 residues. The germline V gene encodes CDR1 SGHAT and CDR2 FQNNGV. The CDR3 sequence is CASGDRAYNEQFF. The CDR3 nucleotides read TGTGCCAGCGGGGACAGGGCCTACAATGAGCAGTTCTTC.

The V and J genes are TRBV20-1 and TRBJ2-1; D may be TRBD1 (5 bases). The CDR3 contains 11 residues. CDR1 and CDR2 (germline): DFQATT, SNEGSKA (reference sequence). V lost 4 bases and J lost 8, with 9 bases in between. The CDR3 region is CSAIGVDEQFF. CDR3 nucleotides: TGCAGTGCTATAGGGGTTGATGAGCAGTTCTTC.

This chain joins TRBV28 and TRBJ1-1; 9 bases map to TRBD1. Germline V lookup: CDR1 MDHEN, CDR2 SYDVKM. The V gene end was trimmed by 7 bases and the J gene end by 5 bases; junction bases not matched to a gene: 14. CDR3 length: 16 residues. The CDR3 nucleotides read TGTGCCAGCACCGACTCGGGACAGGGACTAAAAACTGAAGCTTTCTTT. Protein: CASTDSGQGLKTEAFF. The whole variable domain, remainder taken from reference TRBV28 and TRBJ1-1, is DVKVTQSSRYLVKRTGEKVFLECVQDMDHENMFWYRQDPGLGLRLIYFSYDVKMKEKGDIPEGYSVSREKKERFSLILESASTNQTSMYLCASTDSGQGLKTEAFFGQGTRLTVV.

The gene calls are TRBV5-6 and TRBJ2-1; 10 bases line up with TRBD1. Unmatched junction bases numbered 10, after V lost 2 bases and J lost 8 bases. Germline V gene lookup returns CDR1 SGHDT and CDR2 YYEEEE. This CDR3 is built from 16 residues. The DNA for the CDR3 is TGTGCCAGCAGCTTCCCATTTGGGACAGGGGTCGATGAGCAGTTCTTC. It encodes CASSFPFGTGVDEQFF.

V and J are TRBV18 and TRBJ1-5; D unclear. The ends were cut back, 3 bases at V and 0 bases at J, with 9 bases in the middle. CDR1 KGHSH and CDR2 LQKENI come from the germline V gene. The CDR3 loop spans 15 amino acids. CDR3 loop: CASSPGQFSNQPQHF. The CDR3 DNA reads TGTGCCAGCTCACCGGGCCAATTTAGCAATCAGCCCCAGCATTTT.

The genes are TRBV30 and TRBJ1-1; 7 bases map to TRBD1. Germline V gene data show CDR1 as GTSNPN and CDR2 as SVGIG (reference sequence). This CDR3 has 15 amino acids. V was clipped by 3 bases and J by 8 bases; unmatched bases: 15. The CDR3 nucleotides read TGTGCCTGGAGGAAAGGGGGCGGGTATCCATTAGAAGCTTTCTTT. As protein: CAWRKGGGYPLEAFF. The variable domain in full, completed from reference TRBV30 and TRBJ1-1, reads SQTIHQWPATLVQPVGSPLSLECTVEGTSNPNLYWYRQAAGRGLQLLFYSVGIGQISSEVPQNLSASRPQDRQFILSSKKLLLSDSGFYLCAWRKGGGYPLEAFFGQGTRLTVV.

This chain uses TRBV7-9 with TRBJ1-4, with a weak D call TRBD1 (5 bases). From germline, CDR1 is SEHNR and CDR2 FQNEAQ (reference sequence). The CDR3 is 13 amino acids. Trimming shortened V by 5 bases and J by 10 bases, and 14 bases separated the two germline ends. CDR3 region: CASSTQDGGKLFF. CDR3 DNA sequence: TGTGCCAGCAGCACCCAGGACGGGGGAAAACTGTTTTTT.

This chain joins TRBV2 and TRBJ1-3, with D tentatively TRBD1 (6 bases). Germline V CDR1 and CDR2: SNHLY, FYNNEI. This CDR3 comprises 14 residues. V shed 6 bases and J shed 2 bases, with 11 bases lying between them. The chain's CDR3 is CASSRQVTGNTIYF. The CDR3 DNA follows: TGTGCCAGCAGCCGACAGGTCACTGGAAACACCATATATTTT.

The chain joins TRBV7-2 to TRBJ2-2; 8 bases match TRBD1. After removal of 1 base from V and 4 bases from J, the junction contained 5 bases not matched to a gene. Germline V gives CDR1 SGHTA, CDR2 FQGNSA. This CDR3 is 16 amino acids long. The CDR3 protein is CASSLDDRGSTGELFF. The CDR3 coding sequence is TGTGCCAGCAGCTTAGACGACAGGGGTTCCACCGGGGAGCTGTTTTTT.

The CDR3 sequence: CASSYGTGAEQFF. CDR3 DNA sequence: TGTGCCAGCAGTTACGGGACAGGGGCTGAGCAGTTCTTC. The V call is TRBV6-6, the J call TRBJ2-1, with 10 bases fitting TRBD1. CDR1 and CDR2 (germline): MNHNY, SVGAGI (reference sequence). Trimming took 2 bases from V and 9 from J; bases not matched to a gene: 1. The CDR3 sequence is 13 residues long.

The chain carries TRBV28 and TRBJ2-7; D gene ambiguous. Per the germline V gene, CDR1 is MDHEN and CDR2 is SYDVKM. The CDR3 sequence is 14 residues long. Trimming shortened V by 3 bases and J by 0 bases, and 9 bases separated the two germline ends. The CDR3 region is CASSFTPSSYEQYF. CDR3 nucleotide sequence: TGTGCCAGCAGTTTCACCCCCAGCTCCTACGAGCAGTACTTC.

The chain's CDR3 is CASSDVTGYEQYF. CDR3 in DNA: TGTGCCAGCAGTGATGTGACAGGGTACGAGCAGTACTTC. This chain links TRBV6-1 with TRBJ2-7, with 7 nucleotides matching TRBD1. The CDR3 contains 13 residues. Trimming cost V 3 bases and J 4 bases; bases outside gene matches: 3. Germline V gene lookup returns CDR1 MNHNS and CDR2 SASEGT.

The V gene is TRBV28, the J gene TRBJ2-7; no clear D. The CDR3 spans 14 residues. Germline V lookup: CDR1 MDHEN, CDR2 SYDVKM. V shed 7 bases and J shed 5 bases, with 18 bases lying between them. The CDR3 nucleotides are TGTGCCAGCATTAACAGAGATTCGAAAAACGAGCAGTACTTC. This encodes CASINRDSKNEQYF.

V gene TRBV28 combines with J gene TRBJ1-2; D is unresolved. Germline CDR1 MDHEN, CDR2 SYDVKM. This CDR3 is 13 amino acids long. The V end was cut by 2 bases, the J end by 5 bases, with 9 bases between. CDR3 amino acids: CASSLRGMYGYTF. The CDR3 DNA reads TGTGCCAGCAGTTTACGAGGGATGTATGGCTACACCTTC.

This clone has a single count. The chain joins TRBV7-9 to TRBJ2-2; D unresolved. Trimming pared 6 bases from V and 13 bases from J, leaving 12 bases between. The germline gives CDR1 SEHNR, CDR2 FQNEAQ (reference sequence). The length of the CDR3 is 11 residues. The CDR3: CASRRASWLFF. The DNA for the CDR3 is TGTGCCAGCAGGAGAGCTAGTTGGCTGTTTTTT.

The chain carries TRBV28 and TRBJ2-2, with 11 bases fitting TRBD2. J gave up 6 bases and V 6 bases, and 15 bases lay outside the gene matches. Germline CDR1 MDHEN, CDR2 SYDVKM. CDR3 length: 18 residues. Written as DNA, the CDR3 is TGTGCCAGCAGCTACCTCTGGGGGAATAGCGGGAGGGCCGGGGAGCTGTTTTTT. As protein: CASSYLWGNSGRAGELFF.

The chain uses TRBV9 and TRBJ2-1; 9 bases match TRBD2. Trimming took 4 bases from V and 8 from J; bases not matched to a gene: 19. This CDR3 comprises 18 residues. Germline V lookup: CDR1 SGDLS, CDR2 YYNGEE. The CDR3, as DNA: TGTGCCAGCAGCTCCCCCATGGGGGCGGGAGGGGTCATTTATGAGCAGTTCTTC. Amino acid sequence: CASSSPMGAGGVIYEQFF. Complete variable domain (other parts from reference TRBV9 and TRBJ2-1): DSGVTQTPKHLITATGQRVTLRCSPRSGDLSVYWYQQSLDQGLQFLIQYYNGEERAKGNILERFSAQQFPDLHSELNLSSLELGDSALYFCASSSPMGAGGVIYEQFFGPGTRLTVL.

With regard to this clone: Its ends do not fully match the called genes, so a read error is possible. The chain employs TRBV7-7 and TRBJ2-1; 7 nucleotides agree with TRBD1. CDR1 and CDR2 from the germline V gene are SSHAT and FNYEAQ (reference sequence). This CDR3 has 15 residues. CDR3 nucleotide sequence: TGTGCTAGCAGCTTACGGGACAGCTCCTACAATGAGCAGTTCTTC. Translating it yields CASSLRDSSYNEQFF.

This clone was picked up a small number of times. The rearrangement joins TRBV6-4 to TRBJ2-2; 8 nucleotides align to TRBD2. The germline CDR1 and CDR2 sequences are MRHNA and SNTAGT. The ends lost 2 bases at V and 4 bases at J; junction bases unmatched: 0. The CDR3 covers 14 residues. The CDR3 DNA sequence: TGTGCCAGCAGTGACGGGACTAGCACCGGGGAGCTGTTTTTT. As protein: CASSDGTSTGELFF.

This chain links TRBV29-1 with TRBJ2-1, with 8 bases that match TRBD2. With 8 bases clipped from V and 6 bases from J, the junction kept 9 bases outside the gene matches. The CDR3 is 13 amino acids. The germline CDR1 and CDR2 sequences are SQVTM and ANQGSEA. CDR3 bases: TGCAGCCTAAGCGGGAGTGTTGGCAATGAGCAGTTCTTC. This codes for CSLSGSVGNEQFF.